Below, 10 T cell receptor beta chains from the same sample are listed, as sequenced in a study of OX40 agonist ivuxolimab in advanced cancers. The assay was immunoSEQ multiplex PCR, and TCRdb's table has in-frame clones only and misses some. The sample yields some 85,000 clones, 88% seen once. The starting material was CD4+ or CD8+ T cells sorted from blood, obtained in a trial of the OX40 agonist ivuxolimab. Receptors were obtained from an adult with an advanced solid tumor such as melanoma, head and neck, liver or kidney cancer.

The chain joins TRBV12-5 to TRBJ2-7; TRBD2 matches 9 bases. CDR1 and CDR2 (germline): LGHNT, FRNRAP. V lost 0 bases, J lost 3 bases, and 3 bases stayed unmatched. The CDR3 length is 15 residues. The CDR3 coding sequence is TGTGCTAGTGGTTTGGTATTAGCGGGGGACTACGAGCAGTACTTC. Translating gives CASGLVLAGDYEQYF. The variable domain in full, completed from reference TRBV12-5 and TRBJ2-7, reads DARVTQTPRHKVTEMGQEVTMRCQPILGHNTVFWYRQTMMQGLELLAYFRNRAPLDDSGMPKDRFSAEMPDATLATLKIQPSEPRDSAVYFCASGLVLAGDYEQYFGPGTRLTVT.

This clone turned up a few times. The rearrangement joins TRBV29-1 to TRBJ2-7, with 11 bases matching TRBD1. J gave up 6 bases and V 7 bases, and 8 bases lay outside the gene matches. The CDR3 is made up of 13 amino acids. The germline V gene has CDR1 SQVTM and CDR2 ANQGSEA. Written as DNA, the CDR3 is TGCAGCGGGGGAACCGGGACAGGGGGCGAGCAGTACTTC. Protein product: CSGGTGTGGEQYF.

This chain connects TRBV11-2 to TRBJ1-6, with 9 nucleotides matching TRBD1. Germline assignment: CDR1 SGHAT and CDR2 FQNNGV. J gave up 7 bases and V 5 bases, and 6 bases lay outside the gene matches. The CDR3 has 15 residues. CDR3 region: CASSTAGTGNSPLHF. The CDR3 DNA sequence: TGTGCCAGCAGCACCGCCGGGACAGGGAATTCACCCCTCCACTTT.

This rearrangement joins TRBV7-2 to TRBJ1-6; D is uncertain. CDR3 length equals 15 residues. V dropped 3 bases and J dropped 9 bases, with 15 bases sitting between them. Germline loops: CDR1 SGHTA, CDR2 FQGNSA. The CDR3 region has the DNA TGTGCCAGCAGCTTGGAACGGACGTTCGGTTCACCCCTCCACTTT. Its protein product is CASSLERTFGSPLHF.

Note on this clone: Additional DNA sequences in this sample encode the identical CDR3. The V gene is TRBV7-9, the J gene TRBJ2-7, with a weak D call TRBD2 (5 bases). Germline CDR1 is SEHNR and CDR2 is FQNEAQ (reference sequence). Trimming took 2 bases from V and 1 from J, leaving 6 bases between them. CDR3 length: 13 residues. The CDR3: CASSLPGSYEQYF. CDR3 DNA: TGTGCCAGCAGCTTACCGGGGTCCTACGAGCAGTACTTC.

V gene TRBV5-1 combines with J gene TRBJ1-4; the D gene is possibly TRBD1 (6 bases). V was trimmed by 1 base and J by 6 bases, leaving 13 bases between them. There are 15 residues in the CDR3. CDR1 is SGHRS, CDR2 YFSETQ, per germline. CDR3 residues: CASSLTGRRDEKLFF. CDR3 nucleotide sequence: TGCGCCAGCAGCTTGACAGGGCGTCGGGATGAAAAACTGTTTTTT.

The genes are TRBV19 and TRBJ2-7; D is unclear. V was trimmed by 5 bases and J by 4 bases, leaving 9 bases between them. The CDR3 length is 12 residues. CDR1 and CDR2 (germline): LNHDA, SQIVND (reference sequence). CDR3 protein: CASSPPYYEQYF. Written as DNA, the CDR3 is TGTGCCAGTAGTCCCCCATATTACGAGCAGTACTTC.

V usage is TRBV19 and J usage is TRBJ2-3; no clear D gene. Germline V gives CDR1 LNHDA, CDR2 SQIVND (reference sequence). The CDR3 length is 13 residues. V was pared by 3 bases and J by 4 bases, with 8 bases between. The chain's CDR3 is CASSIVVPDTQYF. CDR3 DNA: TGTGCCAGTAGTATTGTCGTCCCAGATACGCAGTATTTT.

The gene calls are TRBV5-4 and TRBJ1-1; 9 bases align to TRBD1. V lost 4 bases, J lost 4 bases, and 2 bases stayed unmatched. This CDR3 spans 13 amino acids. Germline V CDR1 and CDR2: SGHNT, YYREEE (reference sequence). CDR3 nucleotide sequence: TGTGCCAGCAGCCAGACAGGGGGCACTGAAGCTTTCTTT. It encodes CASSQTGGTEAFF.

The chain combines TRBV6-4 with TRBJ1-1; 9 nucleotides line up with TRBD1. The CDR3 runs to 15 residues. Germline CDR1 and CDR2: MRHNA and SNTAGT. With V trimmed by 10 bases and J by 4 bases, 13 bases remained unmatched. The CDR3 DNA is TGTGCCAACCTTACCTGGGGACAGGGAGGCACTGAAGCTTTCTTT. Protein: CANLTWGQGGTEAFF.